This T cell receptor beta chain originates from a study of cytomegalovirus exposure and HLA in healthy donors. Study-level points and caveats: V- and J-gene trimming of TCR beta was linked (in a later analysis) to a missense DCLRE1C variant. In a later analysis, across HLA loci, associated TCR counts were highest for DRB1, lowest for HLA-C. A later analysis reportedly found fewer N-insertions in an Asian-associated ancestry cluster than the roughly 700-donor mean.

About this clone: Its antigen is unknown.

Unmatched junction bases numbered 7, after V lost 5 bases and J lost 3 bases. Germline V gives CDR1 SEHNR, CDR2 FQNEAQ (reference sequence). The CDR3 spans 15 residues. Researchers ran the PCR with 60 Vbeta and 13 Jbeta primers. The assay was immunoSEQ multiplex PCR, and TCRdb's table has in-frame clones only and misses some. The table includes some 120,000 clones, approximately 80% detected once. The source of this sequence is a male donor in good health and CMV-seropositive. Specimen: PBMCs. The chain has TRBV7-9 and TRBJ2-7; TRBD2 agrees at 10 bases. The CDR3 nucleotides read TGTGCCAGCAGCCACGCGCTAGCGGGAGTCTACGAGCAGTACTTC. This translates into CASSHALAGVYEQYF.